The entry below describes one T cell receptor (beta chain). Data came from immunoSEQ multiplex PCR; TCRdb stores just in-frame clones and leaves some out. The repertoire holds 20,000 to 25,000 clones, approximately 84% seen once, with roughly 26% in the top ten. The source of the sample is a study of Tregs in tolerant kidney transplant recipients. This CDR3 has 15 amino acids. In germline, CDR1 is SEHNR, CDR2 FQNEAQ (reference sequence). V was clipped by 5 bases and J by 2 bases; unmatched bases: 3. Recipients received nonmyeloablative bone marrow transplants from related graft donors, with transient mixed chimerism.

The source is a human patient who received a combined kidney and bone marrow transplant. Some T cells here may be from the graft donor. Specimen: CD8+ T cells from blood (PBMCs), collected 6 months after the transplant. This chain uses TRBV7-9 with TRBJ2-3, with 11 bases matching TRBD2. CDR3 sequence reads: CASSRLAGYTDTQYF. Here the CDR3 DNA reads TGTGCCAGCAGCCGACTAGCGGGGTACACAGATACGCAGTATTTT.